Below, 6 T cell receptor beta chains from the same sample are listed, as sequenced in a study of T cells in Graves' hyperthyroidism and ophthalmopathy. TCR beta CDR3 regions were amplified from RNA transcripts. TCR CDR3 regions were first amplified by RT-PCR with HTBI primers. TCRdb analysed the multiplex PCR reads with MiXCR anew, one entry per CDR3 protein. The sample records about 500,000 distinct CDR3 sequences, 40% to 50% being singletons. The sample was peripheral blood or thyroid tissue (not recorded which). These receptors were taken from an adult woman with Graves' disease, either hyperthyroidism or ophthalmopathy (not recorded which).

The chain carries TRBV25-1 and TRBJ2-5, with D unclear. CDR3 size: 15 residues. CDR1 is MGHDK, CDR2 SYGVNS, per germline. V was cut by 3 bases and J by 1 base, with 12 bases left in between. The CDR3 nucleotides are TGTGCCAGCAGTGAGGACGGCCGTACCCAAGAGACCCAGTACTTC. Protein: CASSEDGRTQETQYF.

V usage is TRBV19 and J usage is TRBJ2-1, with 11 bases lining up with TRBD2. This CDR3 is built from 16 residues. Trimming cost V 2 bases and J 10 bases; bases outside gene matches: 10. The V gene's germline CDR1 is LNHDA and CDR2 SQIVND (reference sequence). CDR3 sequence reads: CASSILGTSGSNEQFF. The CDR3 region has the DNA TGTGCCAGTAGTATATTAGGGACTAGCGGAAGTAACGAGCAGTTCTTC.

V gene TRBV2 combines with J gene TRBJ2-7; TRBD2 might be the D (5 bases). The CDR3 totals 15 residues. Germline V gene sequence: CDR1 SNHLY, CDR2 FYNNEI. V was cut by 4 bases and J by 2 bases, with 15 bases left in between. For the CDR3, the DNA is TGTGCCAGCAGTGGGAGGCTCCAGACTGCCTACGAGCAGTACTTC. Protein product: CASSGRLQTAYEQYF.

The sample holds many counts of this clonotype. The gene calls are TRBV11-2 and TRBJ1-1, with D maybe TRBD1 (6 bases). V lost 1 base and J 4 bases, leaving 13 bases between the germline ends. CDR1 is SGHAT and CDR2 is FQNNGV in the germline V gene. This CDR3 has 15 amino acids. The CDR3 DNA reads as TGTGCCAGCAGCTTAGCGGCGGGGGCGGTCACTGAAGCTTTCTTT. It yields the protein CASSLAAGAVTEAFF.

Many counts were recorded for this clonotype. This chain connects TRBV20-1 to TRBJ2-5; D might be TRBD1 (5 bases). CDR3 size: 14 residues. Trimming took 3 bases from V and 2 from J, leaving 13 bases between them. Germline V gene sequence: CDR1 DFQATT, CDR2 SNEGSKA (reference sequence). In DNA form, the CDR3 reads TGCAGTGCTAGTCGGCAGGGCCTTCAAGAGACCCAGTACTTC. Translating it yields CSASRQGLQETQYF.

This clonotype was counted once. The chain recombines TRBV20-1 with TRBJ2-2, with no clear D. There are 17 residues in the CDR3. The germline V and J ends were trimmed by 1 base and 4 bases, with 19 bases remaining between them. Germline CDR1 is DFQATT and CDR2 is SNEGSKA (reference sequence). CDR3 coding DNA: TGCAGTGCTAGAGGACAAGCTGAGGACCGGCTCACCGGGGAGCTGTTTTTT. Translation gives CSARGQAEDRLTGELFF.